This entry features one TCR beta chain sequence. The CDR3 runs to 16 residues. The germline V gene encodes CDR1 SQVTM and CDR2 ANQGSEA. TCRdb's copy holds only in-frame clones and misses some; the assay was immunoSEQ multiplex PCR. The table shows roughly 560,000 clones, with 75% to 80% occurring only once. These data belong to a study of shared T cell receptors in the human thymus. These same records also appear under a second study, on human thymus T cells. From that second work: Resections from corrective heart surgery provided thymus tissue.

The chain combines TRBV29-1 with TRBJ2-5; tentatively, D is TRBD2 (5 bases). This TCR was recovered from a boy younger than two with a congenital heart defect. The sample consisted of thymocytes. CDR3 residues: CRLGQQVGLGRETQYF. In DNA form, the CDR3 reads TGCCGCCTCGGGCAACAAGTTGGACTTGGCCGAGAGACCCAGTACTTC.